A single sample is the source of the 8 T cell receptor beta chains below, sequenced in a study of OX40 agonist ivuxolimab in advanced cancers. Profiling relied on immunoSEQ multiplex PCR, and the TCRdb table lists in-frame clones only, not all of them. The table has 80,000 to 100,000 clones, approximately 94% seen once. The sample here was CD4+ or CD8+ T cells sorted from blood, taken in a trial of the OX40 agonist ivuxolimab. These receptor sequences come from an adult with an advanced solid tumor such as melanoma, head and neck, liver or kidney cancer.

V usage is TRBV6-5 and J usage is TRBJ2-7; D could derive from TRBD1 or TRBD2 (5 bases each). The CDR3 consists of 12 residues. V dropped 8 bases and J dropped 4 bases, with 12 bases sitting between them. Germline CDR1 MNHEY, CDR2 SVGAGI. CDR3 protein: CASGTRGYEQYF. The CDR3 region has the DNA TGTGCCAGCGGGACCCGAGGGTACGAGCAGTACTTC.

Turning to this clone: One end of the junction varies from germline; a read error may be responsible. V is TRBV27 and J is TRBJ2-7; 7 bases are shared with TRBD1. This CDR3 region has 14 residues. CDR1 is MNHEY, CDR2 SMNVEV, per germline (reference sequence). The CDR3 loop reads CASMGTAGSYKQYF. The CDR3 DNA reads as TGTGCCAGCATGGGGACAGCCGGATCCTACAAGCAGTACTTC.

V is TRBV14 and J is TRBJ2-6; no definite D call. Trimming cost V 1 base and J 2 bases, with 15 bases left between them. Germline values: CDR1 SGHDN, CDR2 FVKESK. The length of the CDR3 is 18 residues. CDR3 sequence reads: CASSQAVRERAGANVLTF. CDR3 in DNA: TGTGCCAGCAGCCAAGCCGTTCGAGAAAGGGCTGGGGCCAACGTCCTGACTTTC.

The chain combines TRBV7-2 with TRBJ2-5; D gene ambiguous. The V and J ends lost 1 base and 1 base respectively, with 10 bases between them. This CDR3 has 15 residues. CDR1 and CDR2 (germline): SGHTA, FQGNSA. The DNA for the CDR3 is TGTGCCAGCAGCTTAGACGCCAGGACCCAAGAGACCCAGTACTTC. Translating it yields CASSLDARTQETQYF.

The chain combines TRBV6-6 with TRBJ1-1, with D unclear. Trimming took off 4 bases at V and 1 base at J, with 7 bases between the two ends. The CDR3 has 13 amino acids. Germline CDR1 MNHNY, CDR2 SVGAGI (reference sequence). CDR3 in amino acids: CASSFQANTEAFF. The CDR3 DNA is TGTGCCAGCAGTTTCCAGGCGAACACTGAAGCTTTCTTT.

The CDR3 DNA reads TGCAGCGTTGAACTGCCAGGGAGGAGGGAAAACATTCAGTACTTC. This codes for CSVELPGRRENIQYF. This chain connects TRBV29-1 to TRBJ2-4; D possibly corresponds to TRBD2 (6 bases). Trimming pared 2 bases from V and 5 bases from J, leaving 16 bases between. The germline gives CDR1 SQVTM, CDR2 ANQGSEA. This CDR3 spans 15 amino acids.

V gene TRBV28 combines with J gene TRBJ1-6, with D tentatively TRBD1 (5 bases). Trimming removed 4 bases at V and 4 bases at J, with 8 bases between. The CDR3 consists of 14 residues. From germline, CDR1 is MDHEN and CDR2 SYDVKM. The CDR3 DNA follows: TGTGCCAGCAGTTGGGGACGGTATAATTCACCCCTCCACTTT. Amino acid sequence: CASSWGRYNSPLHF.

This clone was seen only once. The chain links TRBV15 to TRBJ2-5, with unresolved D. The V end lost 5 bases, the J end lost 3 bases, and 10 bases lay between the germline ends. CDR1 is LNHNV, CDR2 YYDKDF, per germline (reference sequence). The CDR3 is made up of 13 amino acids. This CDR3 is CATSGSNEETQYF. DNA for the CDR3: TGTGCCACCAGCGGATCAAATGAAGAGACCCAGTACTTC.